This TCR beta chain was sequenced in a study of radiotherapy plus CTLA-4 blockade in lung cancer (dated 2018 in TCRdb). Study-wide context: Objective responses occurred in 18% of enrolled patients, and under 40% achieved disease control.

The receptor library was made with the immunoSEQ multiplex PCR assay. Here the immuneACCESS table is served through TCRdb, limited to in-frame sequences with V and J called. Missing clones are a known gap in these copies; in checked studies unresolved V genes cover under half, and the rest lacks a known reason. In all, the sample holds under 25,000 clones, and over 70% of those were seen once. The ten largest clones capture about 3.7% of the sample. Clipping removes 0 bases from V and 5 bases from J, with 4 as the unmatched junction base count. The germline V gene encodes CDR1 SGHTA and CDR2 FQGNSA. From the cysteine up to the phenylalanine, the CDR3 has a length of 15 residues. Only CDR3 DNA remains: 45 bases, in frame from the first base. What the study reported, not specific to this receptor: TCR clones derived from tumors expanded in peripheral blood after treatment with radiotherapy and ipilimumab. Early dynamic changes in blood T cell clones, together with increased serum interferon-beta after radiation, were reported as the strongest predictors of response.

About this clone: Its specific antigen is unknown. No base-level quality is on record; no much larger clone is a single base apart.

Focal radiation therapy combined with CTLA-4 blockade (ipilimumab) was tested in patients with chemo-refractory metastatic non-small-cell lung cancer. Specimen: peripheral blood, collected from a patient treated with radiotherapy plus ipilimumab. This receptor was taken from a human donor with non-small cell lung cancer who had stable disease on radiotherapy plus ipilimumab. The receptor chain draws on TRBV7-2 and TRBJ2-5, and 9 junctional nucleotides match TRBD1. The DNA is as follows: TGTGCCAGCAGCTTAGCCGGGACAGGGTTTGAGACCCAGTACTTC. Translated, this gives CASSLAGTGFETQYF.